The clone carrying this T cell receptor (beta chain) was seen a handful of times. The target antigen is unknown. This record comes from a study of response to subunit inactivated influenza vaccine. Study-wide findings and caveats: With each seasonal influenza vaccination, the authors suggested, few new T cells are recruited.

The CDR3 totals 15 residues. The germline V gene has CDR1 SGHRS and CDR2 YFSETQ. V was cut by 0 bases and J by 4 bases, with 13 bases left in between. TCRdb reprocessed the RT-PCR reads with MiXCR, giving one entry per CDR3 protein. This table holds about 240,000 distinct CDR3 sequences, 10% to 15% found once. This sample comprised non-naive T cells sorted from PBMCs, obtained 14 to 15 days before vaccination. The sequence came from a man aged 50 to 60 who received an inactivated influenza vaccine. The chain combines TRBV5-1 with TRBJ1-2; D not certain. As DNA, the CDR3 is TGCGCCAGCAGCTTGGAAGGAGGATCCTCCTATGGCTACACCTTC. Encoded protein: CASSLEGGSSYGYTF.